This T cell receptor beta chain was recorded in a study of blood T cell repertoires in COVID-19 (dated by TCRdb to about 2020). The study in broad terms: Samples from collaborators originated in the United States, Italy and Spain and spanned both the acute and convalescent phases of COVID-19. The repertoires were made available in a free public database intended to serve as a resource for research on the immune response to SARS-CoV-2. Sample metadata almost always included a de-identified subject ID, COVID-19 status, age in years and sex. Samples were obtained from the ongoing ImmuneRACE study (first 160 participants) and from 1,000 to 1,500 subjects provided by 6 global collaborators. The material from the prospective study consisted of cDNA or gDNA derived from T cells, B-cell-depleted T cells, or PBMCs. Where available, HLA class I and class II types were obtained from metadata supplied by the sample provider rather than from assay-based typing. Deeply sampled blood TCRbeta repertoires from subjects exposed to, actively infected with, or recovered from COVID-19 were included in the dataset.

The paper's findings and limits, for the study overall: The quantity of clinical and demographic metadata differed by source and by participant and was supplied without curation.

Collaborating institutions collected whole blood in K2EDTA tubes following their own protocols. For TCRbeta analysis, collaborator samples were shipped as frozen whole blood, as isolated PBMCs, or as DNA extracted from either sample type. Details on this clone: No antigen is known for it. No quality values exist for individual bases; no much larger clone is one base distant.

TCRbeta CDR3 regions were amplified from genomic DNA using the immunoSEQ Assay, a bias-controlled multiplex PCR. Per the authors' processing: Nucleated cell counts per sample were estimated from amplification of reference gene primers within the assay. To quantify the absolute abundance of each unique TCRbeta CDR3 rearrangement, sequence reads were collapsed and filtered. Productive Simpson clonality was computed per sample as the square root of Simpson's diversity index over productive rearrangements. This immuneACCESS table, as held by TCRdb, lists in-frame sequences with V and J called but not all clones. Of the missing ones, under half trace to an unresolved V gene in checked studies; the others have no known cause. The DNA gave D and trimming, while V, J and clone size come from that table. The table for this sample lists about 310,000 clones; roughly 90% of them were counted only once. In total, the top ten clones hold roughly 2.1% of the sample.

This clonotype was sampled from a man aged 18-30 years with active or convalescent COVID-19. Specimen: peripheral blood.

The CDR3 protein: CASSFGSGEQYF. The DNA is TGTGCCAGCAGCTTTGGTAGCGGCGAGCAGTACTTC. The rearrangement combines TRBV7-9 with TRBJ2-7; TRBD2 is a possible D gene, resting on 6 matching bases. Its CDR3 holds 12 amino acids, cysteine through phenylalanine. Of all the DNA, just the CDR3 is kept, 36 bases in frame from base 1. V and J are truncated by 3 bases and 6 bases respectively, leaving an intervening sequence of 9 bases. Looking up the germline V gene (reference sequence) yields CDR1 SEHNR and CDR2 FQNEAQ.